One and the same sample provided the 16 T cell receptor beta chains below, sequenced in a study of T-cell reconstitution after alpha-beta-depleted transplantation in children. During its preparation, the TCRbeta library received unique molecular identifiers. TCRdb used MiXCR to reprocess the PCR reads, holding one entry per CDR3 protein. Of hundreds of thousands of distinct CDR3 sequences detected, 7% to 9% appear once; the ten largest clones hold 35%. The specimen was PBMCs, mostly from graft donor cells, collected 360 days after TCRalphabeta/CD19-depleted stem cell transplant. These TCRs come from a male patient aged 2-15 years who had a stem cell transplant for acute myeloid leukemia, so the T cells may come from the graft donor.

This chain links TRBV4-3 with TRBJ2-7, with 10 positions matching TRBD2. Germline CDR1 is LGHNA and CDR2 is YSLEER. The CDR3 runs to 16 residues. V lost 1 base to trimming and J lost 7 bases; unmatched junction nucleotides: 10. CDR3 nucleotide sequence: TGCGCCAGCAGCCAAGCAGTGGCTAGCGGGAGAAGGGAGCAGTACTTC. Translated, it gives CASSQAVASGRREQYF.

This clonotype was seen repeatedly, ten times or more. The chain joins TRBV27 to TRBJ2-1, with D hard to call. Germline CDR1 is MNHEY and CDR2 is SMNVEV (reference sequence). This CDR3 has 13 amino acids. V was shortened by 0 bases and J by 4 bases, with 4 bases between the two germline ends. CDR3 DNA sequence: TGTGCCAGCAGTTTATCACCATACAATGAGCAGTTCTTC. It codes for CASSLSPYNEQFF.

This clonotype came up a few times. The V gene is TRBV6-1, the J gene TRBJ2-7; 8 nucleotides line up with TRBD2. CDR3 size: 22 residues. V trimming: 3 bases; J trimming: 0 bases; junction bases outside the gene matches: 25. Germline CDR1 MNHNS, CDR2 SASEGT. The CDR3 loop is CASSEGEVALELAVFSSYEQYF. CDR3 DNA: TGTGCCAGCAGTGAGGGTGAAGTGGCGTTGGAACTAGCGGTTTTCAGCTCCTACGAGCAGTACTTC.

This clonotype was counted many times. The chain uses TRBV6-2 or TRBV6-3 and TRBJ2-1, with a tentative D call TRBD2 (6 bases). There are 15 residues in the CDR3. Germline values: CDR1 MNHEY, CDR2 SVGEGT. Trimming pared 5 bases from V and 4 bases from J, leaving 15 bases between. The CDR3 sequence: CASSLAGKLYNEQFF. The CDR3 coding sequence is TGTGCCAGCAGTCTGGCGGGAAAATTATACAATGAGCAGTTCTTC.

This chain links TRBV5-1 with TRBJ2-3; D remains unclear. This CDR3 has 14 amino acids. CDR1 and CDR2 from the germline V gene are SGHRS and YFSETQ. The ends were cut back, 2 bases at V and 2 bases at J, with 9 bases in the middle. The CDR3 DNA reads TGCGCCAGCAGCTTACAAACCCCCACAGATACGCAGTATTTT. Amino acids: CASSLQTPTDTQYF.

This clonotype occurred many times. This chain connects TRBV5-1 to TRBJ1-6; 7 nucleotides match TRBD1. Germline-derived CDR1 and CDR2 are SGHRS and YFSETQ. The V and J ends lost 4 bases and 7 bases, in that order; junction bases with no gene match: 8. The CDR3 has 15 residues. The chain's CDR3 is CASSRWTGGNSPLHF. In DNA form, the CDR3 reads TGCGCCAGCAGCAGGTGGACAGGAGGGAATTCACCCCTCCACTTT.

The CDR3 reads CASSLFGVATEAFF. CDR3 DNA sequence: TGCGCCAGCAGCTTGTTCGGGGTTGCCACTGAAGCTTTCTTT. The V gene is TRBV5-1, the J gene TRBJ1-1; D gene unclear. CDR1 and CDR2 from the germline V gene are SGHRS and YFSETQ. Trimming took 1 base from V and 4 from J, leaving 11 bases between them. The CDR3 length is 14 residues.

The sample holds a few counts of this clonotype. The chain is built from TRBV20-1 and TRBJ1-3; 9 nucleotides align to TRBD1. There are 14 residues in the CDR3. V trimming: 5 bases; J trimming: 2 bases; junction bases outside the gene matches: 4. CDR1 and CDR2 (germline): DFQATT, SNEGSKA (reference sequence). CDR3 in DNA: TGCAGTGCTCCTGGGACAGGGACTGGAAACACCATATATTTT. Encoded protein: CSAPGTGTGNTIYF.

The V call is TRBV20-1, the J call TRBJ2-5; 15 bases fit TRBD2. The CDR3 has 21 amino acids. The trim removed 0 bases at V and 1 base at J, leaving 15 bases unmatched. Germline lookup yields CDR1 DFQATT and CDR2 SNEGSKA (reference sequence). CDR3 in amino acids: CSAREPPGLAGGPAFQETQYF. The CDR3 DNA follows: TGCAGTGCTAGAGAGCCTCCGGGACTAGCGGGGGGCCCAGCTTTCCAAGAGACCCAGTACTTC.

This sequence joins TRBV12-3 or TRBV12-4 and TRBJ2-5, with 7 bases identical to TRBD1. CDR3 length: 14 residues. The J segment lost 4 bases and the V segment lost 6 bases, leaving 8 bases of the junction unmatched. The CDR3 reads CASSSEDRRETQYF. The CDR3 DNA sequence: TGTGCCAGCAGCTCTGAGGACAGGAGAGAGACCCAGTACTTC.

This clonotype has at least ten counts. In DNA, the CDR3 is TGTGCCAGCAGCCTAACCCCTGGGACTAGCGGGGACAATGAGCAGTTCTTC. Residues: CASSLTPGTSGDNEQFF. The V call is TRBV6-4, the J call TRBJ2-1; 13 bases fit TRBD2. CDR1 is MRHNA and CDR2 is SNTAGT in the germline V gene. J lost 5 bases, V lost 6 bases, and 10 bases had no gene match. This CDR3 contains 17 residues.

The chain links TRBV18 to TRBJ2-5; D gene unclear. Germline CDR1 KGHSH, CDR2 LQKENI. The V gene lost 2 bases and the J gene lost 2 bases, with 6 bases spanning the gap. The CDR3 has 13 residues. CDR3 sequence (DNA): TGTGCCAGCTCACCAACGGAGCAAGAGACCCAGTACTTC. Its translation is CASSPTEQETQYF.

The V gene is TRBV18, the J gene TRBJ1-5, with 7 bases aligning to TRBD1. Germline V CDR1 and CDR2: KGHSH, LQKENI. The CDR3 covers 14 residues. The junction had 8 bases not matched to a gene; V was cut back by 5 bases and J by 7 bases. This chain's CDR3 is CASSNRGKGQPQHF. The CDR3 bases are TGTGCCAGCTCAAACAGGGGTAAAGGGCAGCCCCAGCATTTT.

This clonotype was recorded many times. The rearrangement links TRBV5-6 to TRBJ1-1, with TRBD1 matching 7 bases. CDR3 length equals 15 residues. The V segment lost 4 bases and the J segment 0 bases; nucleotides outside the gene matches: 6. Germline-derived CDR1 and CDR2 are SGHDT and YYEEEE. CDR3 loop: CASSHGQVLNTEAFF. In DNA form, the CDR3 reads TGTGCCAGCAGCCATGGACAGGTCTTGAACACTGAAGCTTTCTTT.

The chain has TRBV20-1 and TRBJ1-5; tentative D call: TRBD1 (5 bases). CDR1 and CDR2 (germline): DFQATT, SNEGSKA (reference sequence). This CDR3 comprises 15 residues. The V and J ends lost 2 bases and 7 bases respectively, with 18 bases between them. The CDR3 sequence is CSARKVGGSGQPQHF. CDR3 nucleotides: TGCAGTGCTAGAAAGGTCGGGGGATCGGGCCAGCCCCAGCATTTT.

In this sample, this clonotype turned up once. The junction differs from germline at one of its ends, possibly a read error. The chain is built from TRBV4-2 and TRBJ2-1; TRBD2 aligns across 7 bases. The CDR3 sequence is 17 residues long. Germline V CDR1 and CDR2: LGHNA, YNFKEQ. CDR3 nucleotide sequence: TGTGCCAGCAGCCCGCGGGAGAGAGGGAGTTTCTACAATGAGGAGTTCTTC. It encodes CASSPRERGSFYNEEFF.